This entry lists 20 T cell receptor beta chains sequenced from one sample in a study of blood T cell repertoires in COVID-19. Assay: immunoSEQ multiplex PCR; the TCRdb copy retains only in-frame clones and omits some. The sample lists 250,000 to 350,000 clones; 88% were seen once. The sequenced sample consisted of PBMCs or T cells enriched from blood (not recorded which). The receptor set was obtained from a woman aged 45 to 65 who had recovered from COVID-19.

This clone appeared a few times. The chain has TRBV27 and TRBJ1-1, with D perhaps matching TRBD1 (5 bases). The V gene lost 5 bases and the J gene lost 8 bases, with 24 bases spanning the gap. Germline loops: CDR1 MNHEY, CDR2 SMNVEV (reference sequence). The CDR3 is made up of 16 amino acids. The CDR3 protein is CASSRNPGSGLKEAFF. The CDR3, as DNA: TGTGCCAGCAGTCGAAACCCCGGATCGGGACTTAAAGAAGCTTTCTTT.

The V gene is TRBV9, the J gene TRBJ2-2; 13 nucleotides agree with TRBD2. Germline values: CDR1 SGDLS, CDR2 YYNGEE. Trimming at V came to 0 bases and at J to 5 bases, leaving 16 bases not matched to a gene. This CDR3 has 21 residues. This CDR3 is CASSVELTSGRGSGITGELFF. Here the CDR3 DNA reads TGTGCCAGCAGCGTAGAGTTAACTAGCGGGAGGGGATCGGGAATTACCGGGGAGCTGTTTTTT.

This chain links TRBV9 with TRBJ1-2; D not resolved. This CDR3 has 13 amino acids. Per germline, CDR1 SGDLS and CDR2 YYNGEE. The ends were cut back, 0 bases at V and 10 bases at J, with 13 bases in the middle. The CDR3, as DNA: TGTGCCAGCAGCGTAGATCGACGGAGAGACTACACCTTC. This codes for CASSVDRRRDYTF. The full variable domain, completed using reference TRBV9 and TRBJ1-2, is DSGVTQTPKHLITATGQRVTLRCSPRSGDLSVYWYQQSLDQGLQFLIQYYNGEERAKGNILERFSAQQFPDLHSELNLSSLELGDSALYFCASSVDRRRDYTFGSGTRLTVV.

The V call is TRBV6-5, the J call TRBJ1-4, with 8 bases matching TRBD1. CDR1 is MNHEY, CDR2 SVGAGI, per germline. V lost 5 bases, J lost 5 bases, and 7 bases stayed unmatched. The CDR3 has 15 residues. For the CDR3, the DNA is TGTGCCAGCAGTCAGGACAGGGCCACAAATGAAAAACTGTTTTTT. This gives the protein CASSQDRATNEKLFF.

CDR3 bases: TGTGCCAGCAGTTTAGGGACAGGGGGCAGAGGGGTCTCACCTGGCTACACCTTC. It translates to CASSLGTGGRGVSPGYTF. The rearrangement joins TRBV28 to TRBJ1-2; 12 nucleotides match TRBD1. The CDR3 length is 18 residues. V lost 2 bases to trimming and J lost 7 bases; unmatched junction nucleotides: 14. Germline CDR1 reads MDHEN; CDR2 reads SYDVKM.

This chain links TRBV28 with TRBJ1-5; a possible D gene is TRBD1 (6 bases). CDR1 is MDHEN and CDR2 is SYDVKM in the germline V gene. The CDR3 spans 14 residues. Deletions cut 4 bases from V and 2 bases from J, with 9 bases between. The CDR3 here is CASSSYRGNQPQHF. CDR3 nucleotides: TGTGCCAGCAGTTCGTACAGGGGCAATCAGCCCCAGCATTTT.

In the case of this clone: The junction and the germline gene differ at one end; a read error may be behind it. Other DNA sequences in the same sample also yield this CDR3. The CDR3 DNA sequence: TGTGCTAGCTCACCACGGAGGGAGGAGCCCCAGCATTTT. Translating gives CASSPRREEPQHF. The chain carries TRBV18 and TRBJ1-5; no reliable D call. The CDR3 has 13 amino acids. Germline CDR1 KGHSH, CDR2 LQKENI.

This clone was found a few times. This sequence joins TRBV5-1 and TRBJ1-1; TRBD1 might be the D (5 bases). Germline V gene sequence: CDR1 SGHRS, CDR2 YFSETQ. The CDR3 runs 14 residues. V was shortened by 4 bases and J by 5 bases, with 15 bases between the two germline ends. CDR3 sequence: CASSIGWGVTEAFF. The CDR3 DNA reads as TGCGCCAGCAGCATCGGGTGGGGGGTAACTGAAGCTTTCTTT. Full variable domain (missing parts from reference TRBV5-1 and TRBJ1-1): KAGVTQTPRYLIKTRGQQVTLSCSPISGHRSVSWYQQTPGQGLQFLFEYFSETQRNKGNFPGRFSGRQFSNSRSEMNVSTLELGDSALYLCASSIGWGVTEAFFGQGTRLTVV.

This clone was counted only a few times. The chain recombines TRBV2 with TRBJ2-4; D is possibly TRBD2 (5 bases). V lost 6 bases to trimming and J lost 6 bases, with 9 bases between them. This CDR3 comprises 12 residues. Per germline, CDR1 SNHLY and CDR2 FYNNEI. CDR3 protein: CASRLRGNIQYF. The CDR3 nucleotides are TGTGCCAGCAGGTTACGGGGAAACATTCAGTACTTC.

Only one count was recorded for this clone. The V call is TRBV10-3, the J call TRBJ2-7, with TRBD2 as a possible D gene (5 bases). The V end lost 0 bases, the J end lost 4 bases, and 16 bases lay between the germline ends. Germline V gene data show CDR1 as ENHRY and CDR2 as SYGVKD. The CDR3 is 16 amino acids. The CDR3 here is CAISESLVPGGYEQYF. The CDR3 coding sequence is TGTGCCATCAGTGAGTCTCTAGTGCCAGGAGGTTACGAGCAGTACTTC.

V and J are TRBV30 and TRBJ2-3; 11 nucleotides align to TRBD2. This CDR3 is built from 12 residues. Per germline, CDR1 GTSNPN and CDR2 SVGIG (reference sequence). With V trimmed by 4 bases and J by 6 bases, 0 bases remained unmatched. Written as DNA, the CDR3 is TGTGCCTGGATAGCGGGAGGGGATACGCAGTATTTT. Residues: CAWIAGGDTQYF.

The chain has TRBV28 and TRBJ2-2, with TRBD2 matching over 8 bases. Germline CDR1 is MDHEN and CDR2 is SYDVKM. This CDR3 is built from 15 residues. The V gene end was trimmed by 4 bases and the J gene end by 7 bases; junction bases not matched to a gene: 8. In DNA form, the CDR3 reads TGTGCCAGCAGTTCAGCGGGAGTGGGGATCGGGGAGCTGTTTTTT. Its protein is CASSSAGVGIGELFF.

This rearrangement joins TRBV28 to TRBJ2-3; TRBD2 agrees at 7 bases. The CDR3 extends over 14 amino acids. Per germline, CDR1 MDHEN and CDR2 SYDVKM. J was trimmed by 6 bases and V by 7 bases; bases with no gene match: 10. CDR3 amino acids: CASTNWRGGDTQYF. CDR3 coding DNA: TGTGCCAGCACCAATTGGCGGGGAGGGGATACGCAGTATTTT.

The chain recombines TRBV10-3 with TRBJ2-7, with 7 bases that match TRBD1. Germline V lookup: CDR1 ENHRY, CDR2 SYGVKD. V was clipped by 2 bases and J by 6 bases; unmatched bases: 1. The CDR3 is 12 amino acids. CDR3 coding DNA: TGTGCCATCAGTGAGGACAGGGCCGAGCAGTACTTC. Protein product: CAISEDRAEQYF.

The chain employs TRBV28 and TRBJ2-7; TRBD2 aligns across 9 bases. V lost 1 base, J lost 3 bases, and 4 bases stayed unmatched. The CDR3 covers 15 residues. Germline V gene lookup returns CDR1 MDHEN and CDR2 SYDVKM. CDR3 sequence (DNA): TGTGCCAGCAGTTTATCTGGCGGGAGGGACTACGAGCAGTACTTC. Translating gives CASSLSGGRDYEQYF.

The count of this clone is one. The V and J genes are TRBV11-2 and TRBJ2-2; D perhaps matches TRBD2 (5 bases). CDR3 length equals 14 residues. Germline loops: CDR1 SGHAT, CDR2 FQNNGV. Trimming took 2 bases from V and 3 from J, leaving 7 bases between them. CDR3 in DNA: TGTGCCAGCAGCTTAACGAGGGACACCGGGGAGCTGTTTTTT. It encodes CASSLTRDTGELFF.

This chain joins TRBV7-2 and TRBJ1-1; no clear D gene. V was clipped by 2 bases and J by 0 bases, with 10 bases between them. CDR1 and CDR2 from the germline V gene are SGHTA and FQGNSA. This CDR3 has 15 residues. In DNA, the CDR3 is TGTGCCAGCAGCTTAAGGCTAGAAATGAACACTGAAGCTTTCTTT. It specifies CASSLRLEMNTEAFF.

The chain couples TRBV7-2 to TRBJ2-7; 9 bases are shared with TRBD2. The V gene end was trimmed by 3 bases and the J gene end by 4 bases; junction bases not matched to a gene: 13. This CDR3 contains 17 residues. Germline CDR1 SGHTA, CDR2 FQGNSA. CDR3 in DNA: TGTGCCAGCAGCTTGGCCGCGGGAGGGCCGAGTTTTTACGAGCAGTACTTC. Amino acid sequence: CASSLAAGGPSFYEQYF.

The chain recombines TRBV7-9 with TRBJ1-5; 7 bases line up with TRBD1. Per the germline V gene, CDR1 is SEHNR and CDR2 is FQNEAQ (reference sequence). The CDR3 extends over 16 amino acids. Trimming cost V 4 bases and J 1 base; bases outside gene matches: 7. The CDR3, as DNA: TGTGCCAGCAGCTCGAACTCAGGGGGGAGCAATCAGCCCCAGCATTTT. Amino acid sequence: CASSSNSGGSNQPQHF.

The genes are TRBV5-1 and TRBJ2-7; 7 nucleotides agree with TRBD1. V was pared by 6 bases and J by 6 bases, with 3 bases of the junction left unmatched. There are 11 residues in the CDR3. The germline V gene has CDR1 SGHRS and CDR2 YFSETQ. CDR3 in amino acids: CASKGGSEQYF. The CDR3 DNA reads TGCGCCAGCAAAGGGGGCAGCGAGCAGTACTTC.